This paragraph covers one TCR beta chain sequence. This specimen comes from a study of regulatory T cells in long-lasting Graves disease. Arm-PCR of CDR3 regions with iRepertoire HTBI primers generated TCR beta libraries. TCRdb reanalysed the multiplex PCR reads using MiXCR and keeps one entry per CDR3 protein. The table shows 250,000 to 400,000 distinct CDR3 sequences, with over 15% occurring only once. Described time point: newly diagnosed GD, antithyroid drugs for less than 3 months. PBMC-extracted RNA yielded the TCR library. The patients were drawn from one endocrinology department in Xi'an, China. The EDTA tubes were filled with 7 to 9.5 milliliters of drawn peripheral blood. This receptor was obtained from a female donor with Graves disease. Specimen: peripheral blood mononuclear cells (PBMCs), collected at new diagnosis, from a patient treated with antithyroid drugs.

The CDR3 is CASSSDWGRGGIETQYF. The DNA of the CDR3 is TGTGCCAGCAGTTCCGACTGGGGGCGGGGTGGTATAGAGACCCAGTACTTC. The chain carries TRBV12-3 or TRBV12-4 and TRBJ2-5; D tentatively fits TRBD1 or TRBD2 (6 bases each). Trimming took 4 bases from V and 4 from J, leaving 22 bases between them. The CDR3 contains 17 residues.